Listed here are 23 T cell receptor beta chains from one sample, sequenced in a study of blood T cell repertoires in COVID-19. Clones were sequenced by immunoSEQ multiplex PCR, and TCRdb holds only the in-frame ones, with some missing. The sample includes 90,000 to 100,000 clones, approximately 80% of them seen just once. Sequences were obtained from peripheral blood. The receptors come from a man aged 70-80 years with acute or convalescent COVID-19.

This rearrangement joins TRBV3-1 (or the pseudogene TRBV3-2) to TRBJ1-1; D is possibly TRBD1 (6 bases). This CDR3 region has 14 residues. Germline V lookup: CDR1 LGHDT, CDR2 YNNKEL (reference sequence). V was clipped by 2 bases and J by 5 bases, with 12 bases between them. The CDR3 is CASSQTAGATEAFF. CDR3 bases: TGTGCCAGCAGCCAAACTGCAGGGGCAACTGAAGCTTTCTTT.

This sequence joins TRBV12-3 or TRBV12-4 and TRBJ2-1; D may be TRBD2 (6 bases). The CDR3 is 13 amino acids. V lost 3 bases and J lost 7, with 10 bases in between. The CDR3 DNA follows: TGTGCCAGCAGTTTGAGGAGGGAGAATGAGCAGTTCTTC. Its protein is CASSLRRENEQFF.

V and J are TRBV4-1 and TRBJ1-2, with no clear D. The CDR3 is 14 amino acids. CDR1 MGHRA and CDR2 YSYEKL come from the germline V gene. The ends were cut back, 6 bases at V and 3 bases at J, with 14 bases in the middle. Here the CDR3 DNA reads TGCGCCAGCAGACCCGGGGAAACATACTATGGCTACACCTTC. Protein sequence: CASRPGETYYGYTF.

This chain links TRBV15 with TRBJ2-7; unclear D gene. Germline CDR1 is LNHNV and CDR2 is YYDKDF (reference sequence). Between the trimmed V and J ends, which lost 3 bases and 0 bases, there was a span of 9 bases. The CDR3 has 14 amino acids. CDR3 in amino acids: CATSSILRSYEQYF. As DNA, the CDR3 is TGTGCCACCAGCAGCATTCTGCGCTCCTACGAGCAGTACTTC.

This rearrangement joins TRBV7-3 to TRBJ1-1; D remains ambiguous. Looked up from germline, CDR1 is SGHTA and CDR2 is FQGTGA. Trimming removed 3 bases at V and 0 bases at J, with 14 bases between. This CDR3 spans 16 amino acids. Here the CDR3 reads CASSFRINSVNTEAFF. Here the CDR3 DNA reads TGTGCCAGCAGCTTCAGGATTAACAGTGTGAACACTGAAGCTTTCTTT.

This rearrangement joins TRBV6-1 to TRBJ1-5; TRBD1 matches at 7 bases. The CDR3 consists of 16 residues. Germline assignment: CDR1 MNHNS and CDR2 SASEGT. J lost 3 bases, V lost 2 bases, and 7 bases had no gene match. This chain's CDR3 is CASSERGQLSNQPQHF. CDR3 sequence (DNA): TGTGCCAGCAGTGAAAGGGGACAGTTGTCCAATCAGCCCCAGCATTTT.

The rearrangement uses TRBV2 and TRBJ2-1, with D uncertain. This CDR3 region has 12 residues. Germline CDR1 is SNHLY and CDR2 is FYNNEI. The V and J ends lost 5 bases and 6 bases respectively, with 8 bases between them. CDR3 DNA: TGTGCCAGCAGTCCAGCGCTCAATGAGCAGTTCTTC. The encoded protein is CASSPALNEQFF.

The chain uses TRBV18 and TRBJ2-1, with 9 bases aligning to TRBD2. V lost 0 bases and J lost 5; bases outside the gene matches: 2. Germline V gene sequence: CDR1 KGHSH, CDR2 LQKENI. This CDR3 is built from 15 residues. For the CDR3, the DNA is TGTGCCAGCTCACCACCGCAGCGGGGGGACAATGAGCAGTTCTTC. This codes for CASSPPQRGDNEQFF.

This clone was found once. The chain uses TRBV6-1 and TRBJ1-5, with unresolved D. This CDR3 comprises 15 residues. Per germline, CDR1 MNHNS and CDR2 SASEGT. The germline V and J ends were trimmed by 3 bases and 3 bases, with 12 bases remaining between them. CDR3 residues: CASSDAQKPNQPQHF. CDR3 DNA: TGTGCCAGCAGTGATGCCCAGAAACCCAATCAGCCCCAGCATTTT.

This chain connects TRBV23-1 to TRBJ1-2; D is ambiguous. TRBV23-1 belongs to the ORF category, with a function that is uncertain. The CDR3 covers 13 residues. The ends were cut back, 6 bases at V and 7 bases at J, with 15 bases in the middle. CDR3 residues: CASSRVQDSGYTF. The CDR3 nucleotides are TGCGCCAGCAGCCGAGTTCAGGATAGTGGCTACACCTTC.

This sequence joins TRBV30 and TRBJ1-6; tentatively, D is TRBD1 (5 bases). The CDR3 consists of 16 residues. Per the germline V gene, CDR1 is GTSNPN and CDR2 is SVGIG (reference sequence). With 4 bases removed from V and 6 bases from J, the gap between germline ends came to 19 bases. The CDR3 region has the DNA TGTGCCTGGACCTTAAGCGGGGGGGGGACTAATTCACCCCTCCACTTT. The encoded protein is CAWTLSGGGTNSPLHF.

This clone was observed once. The chain joins TRBV24-1 to TRBJ1-1, with 8 bases identical to TRBD1. Germline CDR1 KGHDR, CDR2 SFDVKD. This CDR3 region has 13 residues. Unmatched junction bases numbered 5, after V lost 9 bases and J lost 3 bases. The CDR3 region is CATASTGDTEAFF. The CDR3 coding sequence is TGTGCCACCGCTTCGACAGGGGACACTGAAGCTTTCTTT.

This clone was observed many times. This sequence joins TRBV2 and TRBJ2-3; possibly TRBD2 for D (7 bases). Germline V lookup: CDR1 SNHLY, CDR2 FYNNEI. Trimming took off 9 bases at V and 1 base at J, with 14 bases between the two ends. CDR3 length: 14 residues. The CDR3 sequence: CARTGGLGTDTQYF. CDR3 nucleotide sequence: TGTGCCAGAACCGGGGGGCTCGGCACAGATACGCAGTATTTT.

This clone is medium-sized by share. Other DNA variants within this sample encode the same CDR3. The chain couples TRBV4-3 to TRBJ2-2; D unresolved. Germline V CDR1 and CDR2: LGHNA, YSLEER. Trimming cost V 0 bases and J 0 bases, with 5 bases left between them. The CDR3 covers 15 residues. The CDR3 coding sequence is TGCGCCAGCAGCCAAGATTTCGCGAACACCGGGGAGCTGTTTTTT. Its translation is CASSQDFANTGELFF.

V usage is TRBV3-1 (or the pseudogene TRBV3-2) and J usage is TRBJ1-2; 7 bases map to TRBD1. Per germline, CDR1 LGHDT and CDR2 YNNKEL (reference sequence). V lost 4 bases to trimming and J lost 8 bases; unmatched junction nucleotides: 16. CDR3 size: 16 residues. In DNA, the CDR3 is TGTGCCAGCAGCCCAGGACAGGAAGAAGGATATGCGGGCTACACCTTC. This codes for CASSPGQEEGYAGYTF.

Turning to this clone: One end of the junction fails to match germline, which may point to a read error. The rearrangement links TRBV7-2 to TRBJ2-5; perhaps TRBD2 as D (5 bases). The CDR3 is 14 residues long. Germline V lookup: CDR1 SGHTA, CDR2 FQGNSA. This CDR3 is CASSLSREQGTQYF. The CDR3 DNA is TGTGCCAGCAGCTTAAGTAGGGAGCAAGGGACCCAGTACTTC.

The rearrangement joins TRBV30 to TRBJ2-3; a possible D gene is TRBD2 (5 bases). The V gene lost 2 bases and the J gene lost 2 bases, with 17 bases spanning the gap. The germline V gene encodes CDR1 GTSNPN and CDR2 SVGIG (reference sequence). This CDR3 contains 16 residues. CDR3 sequence reads: CAWSLSGSGPTDTQYF. The DNA of the CDR3 is TGTGCCTGGAGTCTTTCGGGGAGCGGCCCCACAGATACGCAGTATTTT.

The rearrangement links TRBV5-1 to TRBJ2-5; TRBD2 is a possible D gene (6 bases). Looked up from germline, CDR1 is SGHRS and CDR2 is YFSETQ. V lost 0 bases and J 2 bases, leaving 8 bases between the germline ends. The CDR3 length is 14 residues. Written as DNA, the CDR3 is TGCGCCAGCAGCTTGGGGCGGGGTCAAGAGACCCAGTACTTC. Translating it yields CASSLGRGQETQYF.

V and J are TRBV5-1 and TRBJ2-1, with TRBD2 matching over 8 bases. Germline-derived CDR1 and CDR2 are SGHRS and YFSETQ. Losses at the gene ends were 1 base for V and 4 bases for J; bases not matched to a gene: 7. This CDR3 spans 16 amino acids. CDR3 protein: CASSLRSGGAYNEQFF. As DNA, the CDR3 is TGCGCCAGCAGCTTGAGGAGCGGGGGTGCATACAATGAGCAGTTCTTC.

The V and J genes are TRBV27 and TRBJ2-7; 9 nucleotides agree with TRBD2. CDR1 is MNHEY and CDR2 is SMNVEV in the germline V gene (reference sequence). CDR3 length equals 15 residues. V lost 3 bases, J lost 2 bases, and 5 bases stayed unmatched. The CDR3 sequence: CASSLSSGGAYEQYF. CDR3 coding DNA: TGTGCCAGCAGTTTGAGTAGCGGGGGAGCCTACGAGCAGTACTTC.

The chain recombines TRBV6-5 with TRBJ1-3; a weak D match, TRBD1 (5 bases). CDR3 length: 15 residues. Germline V lookup: CDR1 MNHEY, CDR2 SVGAGI. V was trimmed by 2 bases and J by 0 bases, leaving 8 bases between them. CDR3 region: CASSYLQGSGNTIYF. CDR3 DNA: TGTGCCAGCAGTTACCTCCAGGGCTCTGGAAACACCATATATTTT.

This clone was counted a single time. This chain links TRBV19 with TRBJ2-1, with D maybe TRBD1 (5 bases). Trimming left V 7 bases short and J 10 bases short, with 14 bases between. Germline lookup yields CDR1 LNHDA and CDR2 SQIVND (reference sequence). The CDR3 is made up of 12 amino acids. In DNA, the CDR3 is TGTGCCAGTAACGGCAGGGTAGGAGAGCAGTTCTTC. It translates to CASNGRVGEQFF. The full variable domain, rest sourced from reference TRBV19 and TRBJ2-1, is DGGITQSPKYLFRKEGQNVTLSCEQNLNHDAMYWYRQDPGQGLRLIYYSQIVNDFQKGDIAEGYSVSREKKESFPLTVTSAQKNPTAFYLCASNGRVGEQFFGPGTRLTVL.

The rearrangement joins TRBV4-1 to TRBJ2-2; TRBD2 is a possible D gene (7 bases). Per germline, CDR1 MGHRA and CDR2 YSYEKL. The ends were cut back, 2 bases at V and 6 bases at J, with 19 bases in the middle. CDR3 size: 17 residues. The chain's CDR3 is CASSQSGTRGAAGELFF. The CDR3, as DNA: TGCGCCAGCAGCCAATCCGGGACACGGGGGGCCGCCGGGGAGCTGTTTTTT.